These T cell receptor beta chains were read from a single sample in a study of cytomegalovirus exposure and HLA in healthy donors. Profiling relied on immunoSEQ multiplex PCR, and the TCRdb table lists in-frame clones only, not all of them. Of approximately 200,000 clones in the sample, 85% were seen once. The sequencing sample was made of PBMCs. These receptors were obtained from a woman between 50 and 59 years old in good health and CMV-seronegative. The CDR3 runs from the conserved cysteine through the conserved F or W. The D gene is left open where the match is weak. The size field is filled for only some rows; it gives once, few, many or a size class.

j_call,clone_size,v_call,cdr3_length,d_call,cdr3_nt,cdr3_aa
TRBJ1-2,-,TRBV6-5,15,-,TGTGCCAGCAGTTACTCGAGACAGCCTAACTATGGCTACACCTTC,CASSYSRQPNYGYTF
TRBJ2-7,-,TRBV6-1,13,-,TGTGCCAGCACCGAGGCGCCTTACTACGAGCAGTACTTC,CASTEAPYYEQYF
TRBJ2-1,-,TRBV27,12,-,TGTGCCAGCAGCTATACTAAGTCTGAGCAGTTCTTC,CASSYTKSEQFF
TRBJ2-1,-,TRBV29-1,17,-,TGCAGCGTTGACCCCTCGTTGGTAGCCTTATCGGACAATGAGCAGTTCTTC,CSVDPSLVALSDNEQFF
TRBJ2-1,-,TRBV5-8,16,TRBD1,TGTGCCAGCAGCCCTGGGACAGGGGGTAACTACAATGAGCAGTTCTTC,CASSPGTGGNYNEQFF
TRBJ1-1,-,TRBV10-3,14,-,TGTGCCATCAGTGGCTCCGTCGGGAACACTGAAGCTTTCTTT,CAISGSVGNTEAFF
TRBJ2-5,-,TRBV7-2,16,TRBD2,TGTGCCAGCAGCTTACAGAGTAGCGGGAGACAAGAGACCCAGTACTTC,CASSLQSSGRQETQYF
TRBJ1-1,-,TRBV30,12,-,TGTGCCTGGGAAACAGGGAACACTGAAGCTTTCTTT,CAWETGNTEAFF
TRBJ2-3,-,TRBV5-4,16,-,TGTGCCAGCAGCCCTCAGACCTCCCTCCGGGGAGATACGCAGTATTTT,CASSPQTSLRGDTQYF
TRBJ2-7,-,TRBV9,14,-,TGTGCCAGCAGCTCCGACTCGATCTCCTACGAGCAGTACTTC,CASSSDSISYEQYF
TRBJ2-1,-,TRBV11-2,15,-,TGTGCCAGCAGCCCCCTGGATGGGGCGGCCAATGAGCAGTTCTTC,CASSPLDGAANEQFF
TRBJ1-6,-,TRBV5-1,15,-,TGCGCCAGCAGCTTGGAGCGGGGTCTCAATTCACCCCTCCACTTT,CASSLERGLNSPLHF
TRBJ2-1,-,TRBV6-5,14,-,TGTGCCAGCAGTTACGGGACTTCATCCAATGAGCAGTTCTTC,CASSYGTSSNEQFF
TRBJ2-1,-,TRBV7-6,16,TRBD2,TGTGCCAGCAGCTCGTCGGCTAGCGGGGACTACAATGAGCAGTTCTTC,CASSSSASGDYNEQFF
TRBJ1-1,-,TRBV5-1,14,-,TGCGCCAGCAGCCCCCCTACAGTGAACACTGAAGCTTTCTTT,CASSPPTVNTEAFF
TRBJ1-5,-,TRBV28,14,-,TGTGCCAGCAGTTTAGGAGGAAGGAATCAGCCCCAGCATTTT,CASSLGGRNQPQHF
TRBJ1-1,once,TRBV30,16,-,TGTGCCTGGAGTTTAGAGGGATTTAGGAGGGACACTGAAGCTTTCTTT,CAWSLEGFRRDTEAFF
TRBJ2-7,-,TRBV5-4,16,-,TGTGCCAGCAGCTTGGGTGGGCTAGCGCAAACCTACGAGCAGTACTTC,CASSLGGLAQTYEQYF
TRBJ2-3,once,TRBV12-5,15,-,TGTGCTAGTGCTACAGAGGGCCGTAGCACAGATACGCAGTATTTT,CASATEGRSTDTQYF
TRBJ2-5,-,TRBV4-3,15,-,TGCGCCAGCAGCCAAAATCTCGACTACCAAGAGACCCAGTACTTC,CASSQNLDYQETQYF
TRBJ1-4,-,TRBV13,14,TRBD1,TGTGCCAGCAGCTCCGGGACAGGGGATGAAAAACTGTTTTTT,CASSSGTGDEKLFF
TRBJ2-3,few,TRBV12-2,16,-,TGTGCAAGTCGCTTAGCGGAAACTAGTTGGACAGATACGCAGTATTTT,CASRLAETSWTDTQYF
TRBJ2-3,-,TRBV10-2,14,TRBD2,TGCGCCAGCAGACTAGCGGGAGGGCCAGATACGCAGTATTTT,CASRLAGGPDTQYF
TRBJ2-3,-,TRBV27,19,TRBD2,TGTGCCAGCAGTTTCAGACTAGCGGGCTGGGGGGAAGGCACAGATACGCAGTATTTT,CASSFRLAGWGEGTDTQYF
TRBJ1-4,once,TRBV28,16,TRBD1,TGTGCCAGCAGTCCCCCTAGGGGGCGAGGTAATGAAAAACTGTTTTTT,CASSPPRGRGNEKLFF
TRBJ1-1,-,TRBV27,11,-,TGTGCCAGCAGGACGGGAGATGAAGCTTTCTTT,CASRTGDEAFF
TRBJ2-7,-,TRBV27,15,TRBD2,TGTGCCAGCAGTTTAGTGACTAGCGGATCCTACGAGCAGTACTTC,CASSLVTSGSYEQYF
TRBJ1-2,-,TRBV30,14,-,TGTGCCTGGAGACAACAGGGAAGGGTCTGTGGCTACACCTTC,CAWRQQGRVCGYTF
TRBJ2-7,-,TRBV7-8,12,-,TGTGCCAGCAGGTTAAGGGGTTACGAGCAGTACTTC,CASRLRGYEQYF
TRBJ2-3,-,TRBV28,14,-,TGTGCCAGCAGTGACAGCGCTAGCACAGATACGCAGTATTTT,CASSDSASTDTQYF
TRBJ2-4,-,TRBV7-2,16,TRBD2,TGTGCCAGCAGCGAGGGACTAGCGGGAGCTGGAAACATTCAGTACTTC,CASSEGLAGAGNIQYF
TRBJ2-1,-,TRBV9,18,TRBD2,TGTGCCAGCAGCGTAGCCCCACTGGGCGGGAGCTCCTACAATGAGCAGTTCTTC,CASSVAPLGGSSYNEQFF
TRBJ1-2,-,TRBV7-9,16,-,TGTTCCAGCAGCCAAGGAGTTTACAGGGCCAACTATGGCTACACCTTC,CSSSQGVYRANYGYTF
TRBJ2-7,-,TRBV7-8,16,TRBD2,TGTGCCAGCAGCTTTGCGACTAGCCGAATCTCCTACGAGCAGTACTTC,CASSFATSRISYEQYF
TRBJ1-6,few,TRBV5-5,13,-,TGTGCCAGCAGTCGACAGGAGAATTCACCCCTCCACTTT,CASSRQENSPLHF
TRBJ2-7,-,TRBV7-9,13,-,TGTGCCAGCGCCTTGGGGGCGGTGGAGGAGCAGTACTTC,CASALGAVEEQYF
TRBJ2-3,-,TRBV19,17,TRBD2,TGTGCCAGTAGTATAGTTTATCGGGAGGGACGCACAGATACGCAGTATTTT,CASSIVYREGRTDTQYF
TRBJ1-1,-,TRBV5-1,14,TRBD1,TGCGCCAGCAGCACGACAGGGGGGTCCGGTGAAGCTTTCTTT,CASSTTGGSGEAFF
TRBJ1-1,-,TRBV12-5,16,TRBD1,TGTGCTAGTGGTTCCACGGGACAGCCAGACGACACTGAGGCTTTCTTT,CASGSTGQPDDTEAFF
TRBJ2-4,-,TRBV28,15,TRBD1,TGTGCCAGCAGTTTATCCCGGACAGGGGGGAACATTCAGTACTTC,CASSLSRTGGNIQYF
TRBJ1-5,-,TRBV6-5,13,-,TGTGCCAGCAGTTACGGGGGGAATCAGCCCCAGCATTTT,CASSYGGNQPQHF
TRBJ1-5,-,TRBV28,15,-,TGTGCCAGCTTTCTTTACGGGGAGGGAGGTCAGCCCCAGCATTTT,CASFLYGEGGQPQHF
TRBJ2-4,once,TRBV27,14,TRBD1,TGTGCCAGCAGCCGCGTGGGGACAGGAAACATTCAGTACTTC,CASSRVGTGNIQYF
TRBJ1-1,few,TRBV19,16,-,TGTGCCAGTAGTATAGGCAGAAGATATACGAACACTGAAGCTTTCTTT,CASSIGRRYTNTEAFF
TRBJ2-7,-,TRBV19,14,TRBD1,TGTGCCAGTACTTGGGGACAGGGTGGCTACGAGCAGTACTTC,CASTWGQGGYEQYF
TRBJ2-7,-,TRBV7-9,13,-,TGTGCCAGCAGCTTAGAAAGTCTTAACGAGCAGTACTTC,CASSLESLNEQYF
TRBJ2-1,-,TRBV15,16,-,TGTGCCACCAGCCCCCGAGAGGGGGTTTCCTACAATGAGCAGTTCTTC,CATSPREGVSYNEQFF
TRBJ2-3,-,TRBV7-9,15,-,TGTGCCAGCAGCTTAGGCGGGATGGGCACAGATACGCAGTATTTT,CASSLGGMGTDTQYF
TRBJ2-5,-,TRBV13,16,TRBD2,TGTGCCAGCAGCCAAGGGTGGCTAGCGGGAGTGGAGACCCAGTACTTC,CASSQGWLAGVETQYF
TRBJ1-2,-,TRBV28,14,TRBD1,TGTGCCAGCAGGGCACCAGGGGGTCGCCTCCCCTACACCTTC,CASRAPGGRLPYTF
TRBJ2-5,-,TRBV6-1,15,-,TGTGCCAGCTCCAGCAGGGCGGGGGCACAAGAGACCCAGTACTTC,CASSSRAGAQETQYF
TRBJ2-7,-,TRBV30,13,TRBD1,TGTGCCTGGGCTAGGGACAGCTCCTACGAGCAGTACTTC,CAWARDSSYEQYF
TRBJ1-4,-,TRBV6-6,14,-,TGTGCCAGCACCTTACAGGGCTCGGGTGAAAAACTGTTTTTT,CASTLQGSGEKLFF
TRBJ2-3,-,TRBV5-1,15,TRBD2,TGCGCCAGCAGTCCTAGCGGGAGGTGGGCAGATACGCAGTATTTT,CASSPSGRWADTQYF
TRBJ2-3,few,TRBV5-4,17,TRBD2,TGTGCCAGCAGCCGAGGAGTAGCGGGAATTTGGGCAGATACGCAGTATTTT,CASSRGVAGIWADTQYF
TRBJ2-7,-,TRBV21-1,18,-,TGTGCCAGCAGCAAAGAGGTGGAAGCGGGAGGCACCTCCTACGAGCAGTACTTC,CASSKEVEAGGTSYEQYF
TRBJ2-1,once,TRBV9,13,-,TGTGCCAGCAGTTCGAGCTCCTACAATGAGCAGTTCTTC,CASSSSSYNEQFF
TRBJ2-5,-,TRBV7-7,14,-,TGTGCCAGCAGCTTACCGGGACAAGAAGAGACCCAGTACTTC,CASSLPGQEETQYF
TRBJ2-7,-,TRBV27,13,-,TGTGCCAGCAGTTTCACCCCCAGGGGAGAGCAGTACTTC,CASSFTPRGEQYF